This T cell receptor (beta chain) was sequenced during a study of radiotherapy plus CTLA-4 blockade in lung cancer (dated by TCRdb to the late 2010s). With regard to the full study: Objective responses occurred in 18% of enrolled patients, and around 30% achieved disease control.

On the study overall, not on this receptor specifically: Increased serum interferon-beta after radiation, together with early dynamic changes in blood T cell clones, were reported to be the strongest predictors of response. After treatment with radiotherapy and ipilimumab, TCR clones that originated in tumors expanded in peripheral blood.

The study evaluated CTLA-4 blockade (ipilimumab) given together with focal radiation therapy in patients who had chemo-refractory metastatic non-small-cell lung cancer. To note about this clone: The antigen this receptor binds is unknown. No base quality values were provided; no much bigger clone lies one nucleotide off.

The germline V gene (reference sequence) sets CDR1 to MNHEY and CDR2 to SMNVEV. The CDR3 measures 13 amino acids from cysteine to phenylalanine. Only the CDR3 DNA is retained, 39 bases long and in frame from the first base. The V end loses 4 bases and the J end loses 5 bases, and a stretch of 11 bases separates them. Library method: the immunoSEQ multiplex PCR assay. Held by TCRdb, this immuneACCESS table contains in-frame sequences only and omits some clones. Under half of the omission traces to an unresolved V gene where checked; the cause of the rest is unknown. The sample includes about 80,000 clones, with 75% to 90% observed a single time. The biggest ten clones account for approximately 2% of the sample.

The chain is assembled from TRBV27 and TRBJ1-2, with the D gene call left open. This sample comprised peripheral blood, obtained from a patient treated with radiotherapy plus ipilimumab. The sequence was obtained from a human donor with non-small cell lung cancer who had a partial response to radiotherapy plus ipilimumab. The bases are TGTGCCAGCAGTTCCCCCCCCGGGTATGGCTACACCTTC. It specifies CASSSPPGYGYTF.